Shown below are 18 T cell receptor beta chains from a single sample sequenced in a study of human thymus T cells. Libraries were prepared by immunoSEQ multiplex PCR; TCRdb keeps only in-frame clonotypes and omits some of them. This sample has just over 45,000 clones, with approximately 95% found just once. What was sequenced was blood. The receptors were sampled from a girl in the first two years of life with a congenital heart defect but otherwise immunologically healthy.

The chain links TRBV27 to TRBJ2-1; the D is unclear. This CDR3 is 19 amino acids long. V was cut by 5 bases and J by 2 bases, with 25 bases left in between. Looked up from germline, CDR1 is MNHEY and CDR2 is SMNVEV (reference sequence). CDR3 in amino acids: CASSPLAWIVAIAYNEQFF. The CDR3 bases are TGTGCCAGCAGTCCGCTGGCCTGGATCGTGGCTATCGCCTACAATGAGCAGTTCTTC.

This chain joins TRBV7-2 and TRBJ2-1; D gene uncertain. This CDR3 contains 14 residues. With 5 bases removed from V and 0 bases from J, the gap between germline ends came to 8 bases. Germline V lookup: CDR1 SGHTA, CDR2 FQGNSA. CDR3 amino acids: CASSPPNSYNEQFF. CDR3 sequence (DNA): TGTGCCAGCAGCCCGCCCAACTCCTACAATGAGCAGTTCTTC.

The DNA for the CDR3 is TGTGCCAGTAGTATAAGCCTAGCGGGAGTGACAGAGCAGTACTTC. Translation gives CASSISLAGVTEQYF. This chain joins TRBV19 and TRBJ2-7; 10 bases agree with TRBD2. The length of the CDR3 is 15 residues. CDR1 is LNHDA and CDR2 is SQIVND in the germline V gene (reference sequence). J lost 7 bases, V lost 2 bases, and 8 bases had no gene match.

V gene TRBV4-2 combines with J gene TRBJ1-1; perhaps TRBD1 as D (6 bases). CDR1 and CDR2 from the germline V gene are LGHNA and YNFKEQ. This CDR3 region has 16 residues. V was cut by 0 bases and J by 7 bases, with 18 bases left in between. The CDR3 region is CASSQEATGPTSEAFF. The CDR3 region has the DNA TGTGCCAGCAGCCAAGAAGCCACAGGGCCAACTAGTGAAGCTTTCTTT.

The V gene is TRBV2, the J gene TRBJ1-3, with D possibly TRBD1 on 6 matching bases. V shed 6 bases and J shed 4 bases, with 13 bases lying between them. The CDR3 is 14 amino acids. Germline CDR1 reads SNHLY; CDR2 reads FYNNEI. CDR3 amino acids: CASRKTGSGNTIYF. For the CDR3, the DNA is TGTGCCAGCAGAAAAACAGGGTCCGGAAACACCATATATTTT.

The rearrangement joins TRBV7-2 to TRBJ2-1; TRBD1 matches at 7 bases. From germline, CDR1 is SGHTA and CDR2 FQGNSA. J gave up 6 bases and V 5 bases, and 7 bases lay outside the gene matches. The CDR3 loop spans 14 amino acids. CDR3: CASSQDRVGNEQFF. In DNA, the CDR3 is TGTGCCAGCAGCCAAGACAGGGTTGGCAATGAGCAGTTCTTC.

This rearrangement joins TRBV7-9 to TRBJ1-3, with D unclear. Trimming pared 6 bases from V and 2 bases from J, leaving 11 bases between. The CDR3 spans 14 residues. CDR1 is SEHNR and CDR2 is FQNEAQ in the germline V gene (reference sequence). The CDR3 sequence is CASSFVEPGNTIYF. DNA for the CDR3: TGTGCCAGCAGTTTTGTGGAACCTGGAAACACCATATATTTT.

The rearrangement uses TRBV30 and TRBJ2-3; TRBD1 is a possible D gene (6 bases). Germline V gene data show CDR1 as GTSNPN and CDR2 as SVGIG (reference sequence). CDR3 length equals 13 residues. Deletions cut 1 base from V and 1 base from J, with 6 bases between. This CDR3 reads CAWSGTGTDTQYF. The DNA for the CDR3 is TGTGCCTGGAGTGGGACAGGCACAGATACGCAGTATTTT.

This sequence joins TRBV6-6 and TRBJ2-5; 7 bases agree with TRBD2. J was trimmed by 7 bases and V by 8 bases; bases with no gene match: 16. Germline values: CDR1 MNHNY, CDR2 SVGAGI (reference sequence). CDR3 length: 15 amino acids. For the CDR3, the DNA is TGTGCCAGCTCCGCGGGGGAGGGAGGCCGCCGGACCCAGTACTTC. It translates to CASSAGEGGRRTQYF.

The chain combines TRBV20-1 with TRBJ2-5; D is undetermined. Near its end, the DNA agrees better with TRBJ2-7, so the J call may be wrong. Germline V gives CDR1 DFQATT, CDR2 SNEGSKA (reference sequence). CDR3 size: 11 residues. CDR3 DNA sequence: TGCAGTGCTTTGGAAGGGTACGAGCAGTACTTC. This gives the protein CSALEGYEQYF.

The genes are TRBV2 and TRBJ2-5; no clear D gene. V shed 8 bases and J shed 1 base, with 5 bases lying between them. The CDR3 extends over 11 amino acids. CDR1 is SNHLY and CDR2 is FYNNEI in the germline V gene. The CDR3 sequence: CASSIQETQYF. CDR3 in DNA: TGTGCCAGCTCCATCCAAGAGACCCAGTACTTC.

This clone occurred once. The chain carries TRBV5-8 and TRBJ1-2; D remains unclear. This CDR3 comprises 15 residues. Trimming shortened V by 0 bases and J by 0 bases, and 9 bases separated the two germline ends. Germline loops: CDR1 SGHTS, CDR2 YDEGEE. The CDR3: CASSLGRLTNYGYTF. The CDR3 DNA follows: TGTGCCAGCAGCTTGGGACGTTTAACTAACTATGGCTACACCTTC.

The CDR3 nucleotides are TGTGCCACCTACCCGGGACTAGCGGGAGTTGGGCCTAGCACAGATACGCAGTATTTT. Amino acid sequence: CATYPGLAGVGPSTDTQYF. The chain combines TRBV10-3 with TRBJ2-3; 14 bases map to TRBD2. The J segment lost 0 bases and the V segment lost 10 bases, leaving 15 bases of the junction unmatched. Germline values: CDR1 ENHRY, CDR2 SYGVKD. The CDR3 has 19 residues.

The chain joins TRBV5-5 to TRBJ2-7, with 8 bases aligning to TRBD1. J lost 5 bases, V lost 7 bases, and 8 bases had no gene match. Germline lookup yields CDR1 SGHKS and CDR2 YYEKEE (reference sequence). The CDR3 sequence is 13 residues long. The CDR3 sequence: CASSRTGSNEQYF. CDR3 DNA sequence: TGTGCCAGCTCCCGGACAGGGTCGAACGAGCAGTACTTC.

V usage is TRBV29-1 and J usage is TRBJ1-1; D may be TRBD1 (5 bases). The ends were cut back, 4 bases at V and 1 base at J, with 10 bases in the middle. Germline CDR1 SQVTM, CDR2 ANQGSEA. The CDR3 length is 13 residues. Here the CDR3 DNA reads TGCAGCGTTGGTTGGGGGAGGAACACTGAAGCTTTCTTT. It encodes CSVGWGRNTEAFF.

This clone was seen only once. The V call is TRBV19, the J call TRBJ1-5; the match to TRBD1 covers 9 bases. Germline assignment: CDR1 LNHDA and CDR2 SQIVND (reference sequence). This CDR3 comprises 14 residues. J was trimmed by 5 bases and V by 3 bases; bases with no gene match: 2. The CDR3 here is CASSMTGGHQPQHF. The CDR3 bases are TGTGCCAGTAGTATGACAGGGGGGCATCAGCCCCAGCATTTT.

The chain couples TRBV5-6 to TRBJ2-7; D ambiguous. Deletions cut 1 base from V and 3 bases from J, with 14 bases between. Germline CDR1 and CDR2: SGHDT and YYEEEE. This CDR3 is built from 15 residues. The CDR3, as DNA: TGTGCCAGCAGCTTGAGCTACGGCGGATACTACGAGCAGTACTTC. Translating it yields CASSLSYGGYYEQYF.

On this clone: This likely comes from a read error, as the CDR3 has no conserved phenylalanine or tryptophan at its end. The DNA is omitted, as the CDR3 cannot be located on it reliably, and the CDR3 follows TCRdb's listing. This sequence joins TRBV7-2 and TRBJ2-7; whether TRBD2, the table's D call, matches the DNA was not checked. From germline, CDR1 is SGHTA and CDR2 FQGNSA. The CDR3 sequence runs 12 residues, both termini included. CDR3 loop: CASSLAGGPRFY.